These 17 T cell receptor beta chains were sequenced from one sample in a study of Graves' ophthalmopathy and Graves' hyperthyroidism. Investigators amplified TCR beta CDR3 regions from RNA transcripts. RT-PCR with HTBI primers came first, then second-round multiplex PCR. From the multiplex PCR reads, TCRdb called clonotypes with MiXCR, one entry per CDR3 protein. The sample lists 600,000 to 650,000 distinct CDR3 sequences; 22% were seen once. Sequencing was performed on peripheral blood. All receptors derive from a woman aged 18-29 years with stable Graves' hyperthyroidism. Some clones in this sample may be carry-over from other donors' samples.

The V gene is TRBV24-1, the J gene TRBJ2-5; the match to TRBD1 covers 9 bases. Looked up from germline, CDR1 is KGHDR and CDR2 is SFDVKD. The ends lost 4 bases at V and 5 bases at J; junction bases unmatched: 7. The CDR3 has 15 amino acids. CDR3 DNA: TGTGCCACCAGTGACCCGGGACAGGGAATCGAGACCCAGTACTTC. Amino acid sequence: CATSDPGQGIETQYF.

Remarks on this clonotype: This may be a read error: a much more frequent sequence differs by one nucleotide. CDR3 amino acids: CASSYLDRTGNTICF. CDR3 nucleotide sequence: TGTGCCAGCAGTTACTTGGACAGGACTGGAAACACCATATGTTTT. The V gene is TRBV6-5, the J gene TRBJ1-3; TRBD1 matches 7 bases. The CDR3 extends over 15 amino acids. From germline, CDR1 is MNHEY and CDR2 SVGAGI.

The rearrangement uses TRBV27 and TRBJ1-3; 9 nucleotides match TRBD1. In germline, CDR1 is MNHEY, CDR2 SMNVEV (reference sequence). The CDR3 length is 16 residues. Germline trimming cut 2 bases from V and 2 bases from J; bases unmatched to any gene: 4. CDR3 bases: TGTGCCAGCAGTTTAAACGGACAGGGGACTGGAAACACCATATATTTT. Translating it yields CASSLNGQGTGNTIYF.

The table lists this clonotype with a few counts. The chain combines TRBV3-1 with TRBJ2-2; 11 nucleotides align to TRBD2. Germline V gene lookup returns CDR1 LGHDT and CDR2 YNNKEL (reference sequence). The CDR3 covers 17 residues. V lost 4 bases and J lost 6; bases outside the gene matches: 10. CDR3 loop: CASSPRLAGIGAGELFF. The CDR3 DNA reads TGTGCCAGCAGCCCTAGACTAGCGGGAATCGGGGCCGGGGAGCTGTTTTTT.

The rearrangement links TRBV6-5 to TRBJ2-5; 8 bases agree with TRBD2. The germline CDR1 and CDR2 sequences are MNHEY and SVGAGI. The CDR3 covers 15 residues. The V and J ends lost 4 bases and 2 bases, in that order; junction bases with no gene match: 6. CDR3 sequence (DNA): TGTGCCAGCAGTTTAAGCGGGAGAGGTCAAGAGACCCAGTACTTC. The encoded protein is CASSLSGRGQETQYF.

This clonotype was seen at least ten times. V usage is TRBV6-1 and J usage is TRBJ2-7; the match to TRBD2 covers 13 bases. The germline V gene encodes CDR1 MNHNS and CDR2 SASEGT. J was trimmed by 3 bases and V by 6 bases; bases with no gene match: 8. The CDR3 consists of 16 residues. CDR3: CASSIPGLAGDYEQYF. The CDR3 bases are TGTGCCAGCAGCATACCCGGACTAGCGGGAGACTACGAGCAGTACTTC.

This chain connects TRBV12-3 or TRBV12-4 to TRBJ2-5, with a tentative D call TRBD1 (5 bases). V lost 7 bases to trimming and J lost 2 bases, with 11 bases between them. The CDR3 is made up of 13 amino acids. The CDR3 DNA is TGTGCCAGCACCAGGGTTCCTCAAGAGACCCAGTACTTC. Protein: CASTRVPQETQYF.

This clonotype was seen at least ten times. V usage is TRBV13 and J usage is TRBJ1-5, with a weak D call TRBD1 (5 bases). V lost 5 bases, J lost 1 base, and 18 bases lay in between. CDR3 length equals 17 residues. Germline V lookup: CDR1 PRHDT, CDR2 FYEKMQ (reference sequence). In DNA, the CDR3 is TGTGCCAGCAGCCAAGGACGGGCGGGGGGGAGCAATCAGCCCCAGCATTTT. It codes for CASSQGRAGGSNQPQHF.

The chain couples TRBV12-3 or TRBV12-4 to TRBJ2-2, with 11 bases that match TRBD2. Trimming removed 6 bases from V and 1 base from J; junction bases left unmatched: 4. The CDR3 consists of 16 residues. The CDR3 nucleotides read TGTGCCAGCAGCCGTGGGACTAGCGGGAACACCGGGGAGCTGTTTTTT. Its protein is CASSRGTSGNTGELFF.

This clonotype was observed many times. Sequence at one end of the junction differs from germline and may be a read error. The V gene is TRBV19, the J gene TRBJ1-5; 7 positions match TRBD1. The CDR3 loop spans 15 amino acids. In germline, CDR1 is LNHDA, CDR2 SQIVND (reference sequence). The CDR3, as DNA: TGTGCCAGTAGTCTAGAGGGACAGATAAATCAGCCCCAGCATTTT. It yields the protein CASSLEGQINQPQHF.

This clonotype came up many times. This sequence joins TRBV19 and TRBJ2-7; D unresolved. Germline V CDR1 and CDR2: LNHDA, SQIVND (reference sequence). The CDR3 runs to 13 residues. Trimming took 0 bases from V and 2 from J, leaving 5 bases between them. The CDR3 sequence: CASSIDRTYEQYF. The CDR3 DNA reads TGTGCCAGTAGTATAGACCGTACCTACGAGCAGTACTTC.

This clonotype was seen a handful of times. This chain links TRBV28 with TRBJ2-7; TRBD2 is a possible D gene (5 bases). Trimming cost V 5 bases and J 6 bases, with 17 bases left between them. CDR3 length: 14 residues. Looked up from germline, CDR1 is MDHEN and CDR2 is SYDVKM. CDR3 protein: CASSPGLVETEQYF. The CDR3 nucleotides are TGTGCCAGCAGTCCCGGACTGGTTGAGACCGAGCAGTACTTC.

This clonotype was counted ten times or more. The rearrangement uses TRBV9 and TRBJ1-5, with TRBD1 identical over 10 bases. V dropped 2 bases and J dropped 2; count of bases not matched to a gene: 4. This CDR3 has 16 residues. The germline V gene has CDR1 SGDLS and CDR2 YYNGEE. CDR3 bases: TGTGCCAGCAGCGTTGGACAGGGGGAGGGCAATCAGCCCCAGCATTTT. Its translation is CASSVGQGEGNQPQHF.

This clonotype was recorded many times. V is TRBV7-3 and J is TRBJ2-5; 7 nucleotides agree with TRBD2. The germline CDR1 and CDR2 sequences are SGHTA and FQGTGA. The CDR3 contains 16 residues. V shed 5 bases, J shed 3 bases, and the junction held 12 bases outside the gene matches. DNA of the CDR3: TGTGCCAGCAGCCCTGGGACTGGGGCGGGGGAAGAGACCCAGTACTTC. Residues: CASSPGTGAGEETQYF.

This clonotype was detected many times. This chain connects TRBV4-1 to TRBJ1-5, with D possibly being TRBD1 (6 bases). The CDR3 loop spans 14 amino acids. Germline V lookup: CDR1 MGHRA, CDR2 YSYEKL. The V end was cut by 6 bases, the J end by 2 bases, with 11 bases between. DNA for the CDR3: TGCGCCAGCAGTGGGGACATACGCAATCAGCCCCAGCATTTT. Amino acid sequence: CASSGDIRNQPQHF.

This chain uses TRBV5-1 with TRBJ2-5; D ambiguous. Trimming cost V 0 bases and J 5 bases, with 11 bases left between them. The CDR3 has 14 residues. Per the germline V gene, CDR1 is SGHRS and CDR2 is YFSETQ. CDR3 DNA sequence: TGCGCCAGCAGCTTGGAGCCCCCCGGGGAGACCCAGTACTTC. It codes for CASSLEPPGETQYF.

In the case of this clonotype: A much bigger clone sits one base away, suggesting this may be a read error. V and J are TRBV20-1 and TRBJ1-2, with D uncertain. The CDR3 extends over 11 amino acids. Germline CDR1 DFQATT, CDR2 SNEGSKA (reference sequence). In DNA form, the CDR3 reads TGCAGTGCGCGTCCCGTAGAGGGCTTCACCTTC. Translating gives CSARPVEGFTF.